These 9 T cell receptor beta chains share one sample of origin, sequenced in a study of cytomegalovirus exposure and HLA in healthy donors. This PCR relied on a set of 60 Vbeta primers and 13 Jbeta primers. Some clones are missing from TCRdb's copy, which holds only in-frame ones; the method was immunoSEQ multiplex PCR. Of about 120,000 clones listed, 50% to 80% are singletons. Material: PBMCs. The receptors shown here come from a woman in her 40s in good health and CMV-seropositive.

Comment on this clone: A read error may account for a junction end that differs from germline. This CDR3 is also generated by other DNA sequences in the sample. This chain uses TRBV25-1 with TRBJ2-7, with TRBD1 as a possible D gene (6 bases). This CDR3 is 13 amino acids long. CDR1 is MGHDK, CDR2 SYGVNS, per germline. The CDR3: CASTGQGLWEQYF. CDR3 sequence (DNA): TGTGCCAGCACTGGCCAGGGGTTGTGGGAGCAGTATTTC.

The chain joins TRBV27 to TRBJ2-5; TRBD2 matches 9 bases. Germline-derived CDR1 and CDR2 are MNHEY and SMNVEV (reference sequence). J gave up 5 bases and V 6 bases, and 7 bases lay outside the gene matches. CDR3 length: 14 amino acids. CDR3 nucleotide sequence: TGTGCCAGCAGGAGGATAGCGGGAGAGGAGACCCAGTACTTC. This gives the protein CASRRIAGEETQYF.

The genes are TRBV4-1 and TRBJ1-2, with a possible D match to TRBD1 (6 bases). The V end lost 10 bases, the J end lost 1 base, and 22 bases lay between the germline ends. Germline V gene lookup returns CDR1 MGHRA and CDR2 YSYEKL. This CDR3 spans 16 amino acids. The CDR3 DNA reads TGCGCCACCCTAGGGGGGGATAGGTATTTTAACTATGGCTACACCTTC. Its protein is CATLGGDRYFNYGYTF.

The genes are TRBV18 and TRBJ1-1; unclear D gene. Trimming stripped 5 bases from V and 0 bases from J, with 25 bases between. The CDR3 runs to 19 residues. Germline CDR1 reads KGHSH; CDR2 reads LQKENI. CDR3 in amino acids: CASSGLGPGLELLNTEAFF. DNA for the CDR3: TGTGCCAGCTCAGGTTTGGGCCCCGGACTCGAGCTGCTGAACACTGAAGCTTTCTTT.

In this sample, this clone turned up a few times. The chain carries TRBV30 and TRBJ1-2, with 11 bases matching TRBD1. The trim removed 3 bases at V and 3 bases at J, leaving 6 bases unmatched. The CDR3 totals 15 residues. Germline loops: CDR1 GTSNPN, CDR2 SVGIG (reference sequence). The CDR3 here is CAWSFGQGAHYGYTF. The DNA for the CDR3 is TGTGCCTGGAGCTTTGGACAGGGGGCCCACTATGGCTACACCTTC.

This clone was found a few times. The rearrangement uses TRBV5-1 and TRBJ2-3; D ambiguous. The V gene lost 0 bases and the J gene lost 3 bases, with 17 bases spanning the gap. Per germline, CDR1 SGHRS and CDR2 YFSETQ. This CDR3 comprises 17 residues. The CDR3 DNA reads TGCGCCAGCAGCTTGGGTAACTCCTTGTTGCCTACAGATACGCAGTATTTT. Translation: CASSLGNSLLPTDTQYF. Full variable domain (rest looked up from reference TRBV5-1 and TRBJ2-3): KAGVTQTPRYLIKTRGQQVTLSCSPISGHRSVSWYQQTPGQGLQFLFEYFSETQRNKGNFPGRFSGRQFSNSRSEMNVSTLELGDSALYLCASSLGNSLLPTDTQYFGPGTRLTVL.

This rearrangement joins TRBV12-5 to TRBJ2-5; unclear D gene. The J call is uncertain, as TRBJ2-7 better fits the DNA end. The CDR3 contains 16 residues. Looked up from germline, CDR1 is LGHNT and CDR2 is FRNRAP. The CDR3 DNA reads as TGTGCTAGTGGTTTAATCCCCCCAGGCAGACCCTACGAGCAGTACTTC. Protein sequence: CASGLIPPGRPYEQYF.

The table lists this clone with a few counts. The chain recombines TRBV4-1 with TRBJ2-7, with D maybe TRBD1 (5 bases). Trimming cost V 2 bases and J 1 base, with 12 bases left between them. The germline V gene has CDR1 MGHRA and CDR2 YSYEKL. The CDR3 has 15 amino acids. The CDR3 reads CASSQQKGQSYEQYF. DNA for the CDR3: TGCGCCAGCAGCCAACAGAAGGGGCAGTCCTACGAGCAGTACTTC.

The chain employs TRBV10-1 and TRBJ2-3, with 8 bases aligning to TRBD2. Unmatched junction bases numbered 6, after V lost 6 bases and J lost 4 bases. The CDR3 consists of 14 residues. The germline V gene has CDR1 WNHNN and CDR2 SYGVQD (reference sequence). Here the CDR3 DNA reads TGCGCCAGCAGACCCAGCGGGAGCGCAGATACGCAGTATTTT. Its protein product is CASRPSGSADTQYF.